The clone carrying this T cell receptor beta chain was counted a few times. Its target is not known. One entry per CDR3 protein, called by TCRdb with MiXCR from the reads. The sample shows approximately 990,000 distinct CDR3 sequences, about a third of them seen only once. This CDR3 comprises 16 residues. Deletions cut 4 bases from V and 4 bases from J, with 17 bases between. Germline V lookup: CDR1 MNHEY, CDR2 SVGAGI. The source of the sample is a study of T cell repertoires in cytomegalovirus infection. Study context: Public TCR beta signatures marked donors with CMV infection and the matching HLA. Study observations and caveats: Carriers of CMV plus the relevant HLA were identified by cumulative public TCR beta family frequency.

The TCR was taken from a human donor in good health (CMV status not recorded). Some clones in this sample may be carry-over from other donors' samples. This chain connects TRBV6-5 to TRBJ2-1; possible D gene TRBD2, 5 bases. The sample consisted of cultured CD8+ T cells from PBMCs, taken from culture after CMV antigen stimulation. The CDR3: CASSSHPPGRYNEQFF. For the CDR3, the DNA is TGTGCCAGCAGTTCCCACCCCCCGGGGAGATACAATGAGCAGTTCTTC.